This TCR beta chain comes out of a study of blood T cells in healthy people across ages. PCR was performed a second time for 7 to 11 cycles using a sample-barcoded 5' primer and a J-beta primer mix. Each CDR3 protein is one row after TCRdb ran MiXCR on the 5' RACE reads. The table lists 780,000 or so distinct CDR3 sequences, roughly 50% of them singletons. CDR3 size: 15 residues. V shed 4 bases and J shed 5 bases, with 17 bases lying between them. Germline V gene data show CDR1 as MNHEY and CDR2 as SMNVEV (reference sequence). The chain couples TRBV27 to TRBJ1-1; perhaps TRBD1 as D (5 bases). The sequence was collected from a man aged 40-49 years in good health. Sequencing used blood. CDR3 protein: CASSSKPRGGTEAFF. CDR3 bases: TGTGCCAGCAGTTCGAAACCCCGGGGGGGTACTGAAGCTTTCTTT.